Below are 27 T cell receptor beta chains sequenced from a single sample in a study of T cells in Graves' hyperthyroidism and ophthalmopathy. From RNA transcripts, TCR beta CDR3 regions were amplified. An initial round of RT-PCR targeting the TCR CDR3 relied on the HTBI primer set. Using its own MiXCR run on the multiplex PCR reads, TCRdb lists one record per CDR3 protein. The sample lists approximately 510,000 distinct CDR3 sequences; less than 25% were seen once. The sample taken for sequencing was blood. These receptors all stem from a man in his late teens or twenties with Graves' hyperthyroidism.

This clonotype was observed at least ten times. The chain combines TRBV11-2 with TRBJ2-7, with 10 bases identical to TRBD1. The CDR3 length is 15 residues. The germline gives CDR1 SGHAT, CDR2 FQNNGV. V shed 5 bases and J 5 bases; nucleotides not matched to a gene: 9. The CDR3 DNA sequence: TGTGCCAGCAGCCCGCTTAAGGACAGGGGGAACGAGCAGTACTTC. It is translated as CASSPLKDRGNEQYF.

This clonotype was seen repeatedly, ten times or more. The chain carries TRBV5-1 and TRBJ1-2; TRBD1 aligns across 8 bases. The CDR3 length is 15 residues. Germline CDR1 SGHRS, CDR2 YFSETQ. After removal of 4 bases from V and 7 bases from J, the junction contained 12 bases not matched to a gene. CDR3 nucleotide sequence: TGCGCCAGCAGCCTGGACAGGGATTATTCGTTTGGCTACACCTTC. As protein: CASSLDRDYSFGYTF.

The chain has TRBV6-1 and TRBJ1-2; D is ambiguous. V lost 6 bases and J 3 bases, leaving 14 bases between the germline ends. The CDR3 length is 14 residues. Germline V gene sequence: CDR1 MNHNS, CDR2 SASEGT. The CDR3 reads CASRSPERHYGYTF. Written as DNA, the CDR3 is TGTGCCAGCAGAAGCCCTGAAAGGCACTATGGCTACACCTTC.

The sample holds many counts of this clonotype. This chain joins TRBV24-1 and TRBJ2-5; D is undetermined. This CDR3 has 15 residues. V was clipped by 0 bases and J by 7 bases, with 14 bases between them. Germline lookup yields CDR1 KGHDR and CDR2 SFDVKD. DNA of the CDR3: TGTGCCACCAGTGATTTGAAGGTGCCGCAGTCGACCCAGTACTTC. Encoded protein: CATSDLKVPQSTQYF.

This clonotype was observed at least ten times. The rearrangement uses TRBV19 and TRBJ1-2; a weak D match, TRBD1 (5 bases). Trimming removed 5 bases at V and 7 bases at J, with 20 bases between. The CDR3 is made up of 15 amino acids. Germline values: CDR1 LNHDA, CDR2 SQIVND (reference sequence). Here the CDR3 DNA reads TGTGCCAGTAGTCCCGGTGGACACCCATACTCTGGCTACACCTTC. It encodes CASSPGGHPYSGYTF.

This clonotype was recorded only once. The chain employs TRBV6-1 and TRBJ2-2; TRBD2 matches at 14 bases. This CDR3 comprises 16 residues. Germline CDR1 and CDR2: MNHNS and SASEGT. The junction had 5 bases not matched to a gene; V was cut back by 6 bases and J by 5 bases. Here the CDR3 DNA reads TGTGCCAGCAGAGGGACTAGCGGGAGTGGGACCGGGGAGCTGTTTTTT. Its protein product is CASRGTSGSGTGELFF.

V is TRBV6-1 and J is TRBJ1-3; the D is unclear. The CDR3 contains 15 residues. Trimming cost V 6 bases and J 0 bases, with 12 bases left between them. Germline V gene data show CDR1 as MNHNS and CDR2 as SASEGT. CDR3 loop: CASRVGWNSGNTIYF. The DNA for the CDR3 is TGTGCCAGCAGGGTGGGGTGGAACTCTGGAAACACCATATATTTT.

In its sample, this clonotype was seen many times. The chain is built from TRBV11-1 and TRBJ2-5, with 7 bases aligning to TRBD1. V lost 5 bases to trimming and J lost 1 base; unmatched junction nucleotides: 7. The CDR3 extends over 15 amino acids. Germline lookup yields CDR1 SGHAT and CDR2 FQDESV (reference sequence). The CDR3 spells CASSDYRGPQETQYF. The CDR3 nucleotides are TGTGCCAGCAGCGATTACAGGGGTCCCCAAGAGACCCAGTACTTC.

The chain carries TRBV20-1 and TRBJ1-1, with no clear D. The germline CDR1 and CDR2 sequences are DFQATT and SNEGSKA (reference sequence). The V end was cut by 3 bases, the J end by 1 base, with 12 bases between. The CDR3 covers 14 residues. CDR3 protein: CSASLDGPNTEAFF. The CDR3 coding sequence is TGCAGTGCTAGCCTCGACGGCCCGAACACTGAAGCTTTCTTT.

This chain joins TRBV12-3 or TRBV12-4 and TRBJ1-1; D unresolved. The CDR3 covers 15 residues. V was clipped by 2 bases and J by 2 bases, with 12 bases between them. The CDR3 DNA reads as TGTGCCAGCAGTTTATTCAAGGGAGTCAACACTGAAGCTTTCTTT. Its translation is CASSLFKGVNTEAFF.

V is TRBV24-1 and J is TRBJ2-2, with a weak D call TRBD1 (7 bases). Germline CDR1 is KGHDR and CDR2 is SFDVKD. Deletions cut 5 bases from V and 5 bases from J, with 14 bases between. This CDR3 has 15 residues. The CDR3, as DNA: TGTGCCACCAGTGCGAAGGGGGCGGGGACCGGGGAGCTGTTTTTT. Translated: CATSAKGAGTGELFF.

This clonotype was counted ten times or more. The J gene is TRBJ1-1, the V gene TRBV12-5; TRBD1 might be the D (6 bases). This CDR3 has 13 residues. Germline CDR1 LGHNT, CDR2 FRNRAP. Trimming removed 2 bases at V and 4 bases at J, with 8 bases between. The CDR3 coding sequence is TGTGCTAGTGGTTTGACAGGGTTCACTGAAGCTTTCTTT. Translation: CASGLTGFTEAFF.

The table lists this clonotype with a few counts. Written as DNA, the CDR3 is TGTGCCAGCAGCCAGAACAGGGGAAACACTGAAGCTTTCTTT. Protein sequence: CASSQNRGNTEAFF. The V and J genes are TRBV3-1 and TRBJ1-1, with 7 bases that match TRBD1. J was trimmed by 2 bases and V by 3 bases; bases with no gene match: 3. Germline V gives CDR1 LGHDT, CDR2 YNNKEL (reference sequence). The CDR3 covers 14 residues.

This clonotype was counted ten times or more. The chain recombines TRBV6-5 with TRBJ2-5, with TRBD1 matching 9 bases. The V gene's germline CDR1 is MNHEY and CDR2 SVGAGI. CDR3 length: 15 residues. V shed 4 bases and J 3 bases; nucleotides not matched to a gene: 6. CDR3 in amino acids: CASSSPGQGKETQYF. DNA for the CDR3: TGTGCCAGCAGTTCACCGGGACAGGGAAAAGAGACCCAGTACTTC.

In this sample, this clonotype turned up many times. The chain is built from TRBV6-1 and TRBJ2-7; D is uncertain. The CDR3 runs 12 residues. Germline CDR1 is MNHNS and CDR2 is SASEGT. V lost 10 bases and J lost 6, with 16 bases in between. Written as DNA, the CDR3 is TGTGCCACCAACCGCTTAGGGTCCGAGCAGTACTTC. Translating it yields CATNRLGSEQYF.

The sample holds many counts of this clonotype. The chain is built from TRBV12-3 or TRBV12-4 and TRBJ1-1; tentative D call: TRBD1 (5 bases). The CDR3 contains 14 residues. Trimming pared 6 bases from V and 1 base from J, leaving 12 bases between. Here the CDR3 DNA reads TGTGCCAGCAGCCCGGGGACGAGGAACACTGAAGCTTTCTTT. It yields the protein CASSPGTRNTEAFF.

This clonotype showed up many times. The chain combines TRBV20-1 with TRBJ2-7, with 10 bases aligning to TRBD2. The CDR3 sequence is 15 residues long. Germline loops: CDR1 DFQATT, CDR2 SNEGSKA (reference sequence). V lost 3 bases to trimming and J lost 0 bases; unmatched junction nucleotides: 5. In DNA form, the CDR3 reads TGCAGTGCTAGTTGGCTAGCGGGGGACTCCTACGAGCAGTACTTC. Translating it yields CSASWLAGDSYEQYF.

This clonotype has just a few counts. V is TRBV11-1 and J is TRBJ1-2, with D unclear. V gave up 5 bases and J gave up 2 bases, with 18 bases separating them. The CDR3 spans 16 residues. Germline-derived CDR1 and CDR2 are SGHAT and FQDESV (reference sequence). CDR3 DNA: TGTGCCAGCAGCGGGGAAGAGGGATGGGTAAACTATGGCTACACCTTC. Protein product: CASSGEEGWVNYGYTF.

This clonotype was seen ten or more times. The rearrangement uses TRBV2 and TRBJ2-7, with a tentative D call TRBD1 (8 bases). Per the germline V gene, CDR1 is SNHLY and CDR2 is FYNNEI. CDR3 length: 13 amino acids. The ends were cut back, 7 bases at V and 4 bases at J, with 14 bases in the middle. CDR3 amino acids: CASKDREGYEQYF. The DNA of the CDR3 is TGTGCCAGCAAGGACAGGGAGGGATACGAGCAGTACTTC.

This clonotype has at least ten counts. This chain connects TRBV6-2 or TRBV6-3 to TRBJ2-4, with D maybe TRBD1 (5 bases). The V and J ends lost 8 bases and 4 bases respectively, with 15 bases between them. This CDR3 is built from 14 residues. The germline gives CDR1 MNHEY, CDR2 SVGEGT. CDR3 protein: CASVKNTGKNIQYF. Here the CDR3 DNA reads TGTGCCAGCGTAAAGAACACAGGAAAAAACATTCAGTACTTC.

This clonotype was seen many times. The chain has TRBV20-1 and TRBJ2-5; no firm D call. Between the trimmed V and J ends, which lost 0 bases and 2 bases, there was a span of 10 bases. This CDR3 contains 14 residues. Germline CDR1 DFQATT, CDR2 SNEGSKA (reference sequence). The CDR3 region has the DNA TGCAGTGCTAGAGATGTGAAAGGTCAAGAGACCCAGTACTTC. Translated: CSARDVKGQETQYF.

In its sample, this clonotype was seen many times. The rearrangement uses TRBV6-1 and TRBJ1-2, with no clear D. In germline, CDR1 is MNHNS, CDR2 SASEGT. The CDR3 runs to 10 residues. CDR3 nucleotide sequence: TGTGCTTCGGGCCGCTATGGCTACACCTTC. This gives the protein CASGRYGYTF.

The sample holds many counts of this clonotype. This rearrangement joins TRBV20-1 to TRBJ2-7, with 7 bases lining up with TRBD2. From germline, CDR1 is DFQATT and CDR2 SNEGSKA (reference sequence). J was trimmed by 0 bases and V by 5 bases; bases with no gene match: 7. The CDR3 extends over 14 amino acids. CDR3 nucleotides: TGCAGTGCTGAGCGGGGACCGTACTCCTACGAGCAGTACTTC. It specifies CSAERGPYSYEQYF.

Ten or more counts support this clonotype. CDR3 nucleotide sequence: TGTGCCAGCAGCTTGTGGACAGGGACCGGGGAGCTGTTTTTT. Translated: CASSLWTGTGELFF. The chain couples TRBV7-8 to TRBJ2-2; 8 positions agree with TRBD1. This CDR3 has 14 residues. Trimming cost V 3 bases and J 5 bases; bases outside gene matches: 2. In germline, CDR1 is SGHVS, CDR2 FQNEAQ.

This clonotype has just a few counts. This chain uses TRBV30 with TRBJ2-3; D is unclear. CDR1 and CDR2 (germline): GTSNPN, SVGIG (reference sequence). The V end lost 2 bases, the J end lost 1 base, and 13 bases lay between the germline ends. This CDR3 is 15 amino acids long. The CDR3 spells CAWSPSAVGTDTQYF. DNA for the CDR3: TGTGCCTGGAGTCCTTCCGCAGTGGGCACAGATACGCAGTATTTT.

The chain is built from TRBV6-2 or TRBV6-3 and TRBJ2-7; D remains ambiguous. Germline-derived CDR1 and CDR2 are MNHEY and SVGEGT. This CDR3 spans 13 amino acids. Trimming left V 6 bases short and J 6 bases short, with 15 bases between. The CDR3 DNA is TGTGCCAGCAGACGACCCGCTTCCCGCGAGCAGTACTTC. Its translation: CASRRPASREQYF.

The sample holds a few counts of this clonotype. This rearrangement joins TRBV19 to TRBJ1-1; perhaps TRBD1 as D (5 bases). Germline CDR1 reads LNHDA; CDR2 reads SQIVND (reference sequence). V dropped 4 bases and J dropped 5 bases, with 17 bases sitting between them. This CDR3 has 15 residues. CDR3 in amino acids: CASSKPGPVGTEAFF. The CDR3, as DNA: TGTGCCAGTAGTAAACCGGGGCCCGTAGGGACTGAAGCTTTCTTT.